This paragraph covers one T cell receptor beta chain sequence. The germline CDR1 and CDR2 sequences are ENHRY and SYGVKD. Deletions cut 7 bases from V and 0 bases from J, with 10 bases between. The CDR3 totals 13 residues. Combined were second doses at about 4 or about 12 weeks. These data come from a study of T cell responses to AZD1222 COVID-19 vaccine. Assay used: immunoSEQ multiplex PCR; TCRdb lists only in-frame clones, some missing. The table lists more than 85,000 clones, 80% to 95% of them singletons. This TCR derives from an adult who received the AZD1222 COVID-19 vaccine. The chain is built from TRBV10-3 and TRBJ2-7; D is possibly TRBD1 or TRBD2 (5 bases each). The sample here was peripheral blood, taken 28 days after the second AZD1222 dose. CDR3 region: CAIIRDGSYEQYF. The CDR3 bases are TGTGCCATCATCCGGGACGGCTCCTACGAGCAGTACTTC.